Listed below are T cell receptor beta chains from one sample, sequenced in a study of control samples from healthy donors and cancer patients. Libraries were prepared by immunoSEQ multiplex PCR; TCRdb keeps only in-frame clonotypes and omits some of them. This table holds fewer than 110,000 clones, about 89% found once. The sequencing input was blood. The receptors shown here come from a man aged 30 to 45 in good health. The CDR3 runs from the conserved cysteine through the conserved F or W. D genes are given only for firm matches. Expanded clones get a size class; other rows say once, few or many, or leave the size out.

J gene | clone size | D gene | V gene | CDR3 protein | CDR3 DNA
TRBJ2-1 | once | TRBD2 | TRBV2 | CASSSGLALYNEQFF | TGTGCCAGCAGTTCGGGACTAGCGCTGTACAATGAGCAGTTCTTC
TRBJ1-6 | NA | NA | TRBV3-1/TRBV3-2 | CASSQGGSYNSPLHF | TGTGCCAGCAGCCAAGGCGGCTCCTATAATTCACCCCTCCACTTT
TRBJ1-3 | once | NA | TRBV28 | CASSEQGPGNTIYF | TGTGCCAGCAGTGAACAGGGTCCCGGAAACACCATATATTTT
TRBJ2-1 | few | TRBD2 | TRBV24-1 | CATSGPGLAFNEQFF | TGTGCCACCAGTGGCCCGGGACTAGCTTTCAATGAGCAGTTCTTC
TRBJ1-2 | NA | TRBD1 | TRBV7-3 | CASSYQGQGGLSF | TGTGCCAGCAGCTACCAGGGACAGGGTGGCTTGAGTTTC
TRBJ1-2 | NA | TRBD1 | TRBV7-2 | CASSPTRTGSSDGYTF | TGTGCCAGCAGCCCTACCCGGACAGGGTCTTCCGATGGCTACACCTTC
TRBJ1-3 | NA | NA | TRBV6-5 | CASKMTEGNTIYF | TGTGCCAGCAAGATGACGGAAGGAAACACCATATATTTT
TRBJ1-5 | NA | NA | TRBV2 | CASSSGWLGNQPQHF | TGTGCCAGCAGCTCAGGATGGTTGGGCAATCAGCCCCAGCATTTT
TRBJ1-4 | NA | NA | TRBV19 | CASSSLTGKSEKLFF | TGTGCCAGTAGTAGCCTAACAGGAAAAAGCGAAAAACTGTTTTTT
TRBJ1-2 | NA | NA | TRBV5-5 | CASSLVLDGYTF | TGTGCCAGCAGCTTGGTGCTCGATGGCTACACCTTC
TRBJ1-5 | once | TRBD1 | TRBV28 | CASSFFGTGQHF | TGTGCCAGCAGTTTCTTCGGGACAGGGCAGCATTTT
TRBJ1-2 | NA | TRBD1 | TRBV2 | CASSGDRVLGGYTF | TGTGCCAGCAGTGGGGACAGGGTGTTGGGAGGCTACACCTTC
TRBJ2-2 | NA | TRBD2 | TRBV2 | CASSPMGLAGSGELFF | TGTGCCAGCTCCCCGATGGGACTAGCGGGATCCGGGGAGCTGTTTTTT
TRBJ2-3 | NA | TRBD1 | TRBV7-2 | CASSFQGASDTQYF | TGTGCCAGCAGCTTTCAGGGGGCGTCAGATACGCAGTATTTT
TRBJ2-1 | NA | TRBD1 | TRBV7-7 | CASSQDRGGEQFF | TGTGCCAGCAGCCAGGACAGGGGAGGTGAGCAGTTCTTC
TRBJ2-3 | once | NA | TRBV5-1 | CASSLAFRGGDTQYF | TGCGCCAGCAGCTTGGCCTTCAGGGGAGGGGATACGCAGTATTTT
TRBJ2-1 | NA | NA | TRBV27 | CASSLYSSWDEQFF | TGTGCCAGCAGTTTATACTCCTCTTGGGATGAGCAGTTCTTC
TRBJ2-5 | NA | TRBD2 | TRBV7-7 | CASSLATSGGQETQYF | TGTGCCAGCAGCTTAGCCACTAGCGGGGGCCAAGAGACCCAGTACTTC
TRBJ1-5 | NA | NA | TRBV6-2/TRBV6-3 | CASSYYGNSNQPQHF | TGTGCCAGCAGTTACTACGGTAATAGCAATCAGCCCCAGCATTTT
TRBJ1-5 | NA | TRBD1 | TRBV28 | CASSPEQGRQRQPQHF | TGTGCCAGCAGTCCAGAACAGGGGAGGCAACGTCAGCCCCAGCATTTT
TRBJ1-2 | NA | TRBD1 | TRBV5-5 | CASSLGQLFGYTF | TGTGCCAGCAGCCTGGGACAGCTGTTTGGCTACACCTTC
TRBJ2-6 | NA | TRBD1 | TRBV9 | CASSPDTGVSGANVLTF | TGTGCCAGCAGCCCAGACACAGGGGTCTCTGGGGCCAACGTCCTGACTTTC
TRBJ1-1 | NA | TRBD1 | TRBV6-5 | CASRPGQIVNTEAFF | TGTGCCAGCAGGCCGGGACAGATAGTGAACACTGAAGCTTTCTTT
TRBJ2-3 | NA | NA | TRBV24-1 | CATSDLLGPDTQYF | TGTGCCACCAGTGATTTGTTGGGGCCAGATACGCAGTATTTT
TRBJ1-4 | NA | TRBD1 | TRBV4-1 | CASRQTGIVTEKLFF | TGCGCCAGCAGGCAGACAGGGATCGTAACTGAAAAACTGTTTTTT
TRBJ1-1 | NA | NA | TRBV2 | CASSEDHNTEAFF | TGTGCCAGCAGTGAAGATCACAACACTGAAGCTTTCTTT
TRBJ2-7 | NA | NA | TRBV6-5 | CASSSGRVLTYEQYF | TGTGCCAGCAGTTCAGGCAGGGTTTTGACTTACGAGCAGTACTTC
TRBJ2-7 | NA | NA | TRBV7-2 | CASSQTSTYEQYF | TGTGCCAGCAGCCAGACAAGTACCTACGAGCAGTACTTC